The clone carrying this T cell receptor (beta chain) has ten or more counts. Its antigen is as yet unknown. This sample is drawn from a study of T-cell memory formation after mild COVID-19. General observations from the study: The main location of contracting CD4+ clones was CM and EM, and that of contracting CD8+ clones was EMRA.

TCRdb called the 5' RACE reads again in MiXCR, with one record for every CDR3 protein. Altogether fewer than 650,000 distinct CDR3 sequences are present, 15% to 20% being singletons, with the ten largest covering about 8.1%. V lost 0 bases and J 5 bases, leaving 7 bases between the germline ends. There are 13 residues in the CDR3. Germline V gene sequence: CDR1 SGHTA, CDR2 FQGNSA. The chain combines TRBV7-2 with TRBJ2-5; D not certain. The source is an adult woman who had mild COVID-19 (a few samples of this study predate the infection). Cell type and time point are not known. Specimen: PBMCs or a T cell subset sorted from them (not recorded which). The CDR3 protein is CASSLAPVETQYF. Written as DNA, the CDR3 is TGTGCCAGCAGCTTAGCACCGGTGGAGACCCAGTACTTC.